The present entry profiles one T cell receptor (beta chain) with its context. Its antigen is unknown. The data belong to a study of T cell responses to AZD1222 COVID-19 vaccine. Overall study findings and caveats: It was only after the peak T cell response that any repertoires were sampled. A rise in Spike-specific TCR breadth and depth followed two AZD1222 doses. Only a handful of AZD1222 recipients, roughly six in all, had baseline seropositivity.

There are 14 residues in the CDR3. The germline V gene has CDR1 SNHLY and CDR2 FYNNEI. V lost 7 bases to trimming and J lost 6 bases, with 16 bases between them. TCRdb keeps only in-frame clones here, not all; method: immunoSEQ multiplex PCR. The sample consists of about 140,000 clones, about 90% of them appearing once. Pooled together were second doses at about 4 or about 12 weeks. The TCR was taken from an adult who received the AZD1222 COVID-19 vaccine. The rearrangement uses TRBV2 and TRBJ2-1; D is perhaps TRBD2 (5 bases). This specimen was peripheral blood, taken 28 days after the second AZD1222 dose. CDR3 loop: CASNFLPAGNEQFF. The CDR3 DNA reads TGTGCCAGCAATTTCCTCCCTGCGGGCAATGAGCAGTTCTTC.